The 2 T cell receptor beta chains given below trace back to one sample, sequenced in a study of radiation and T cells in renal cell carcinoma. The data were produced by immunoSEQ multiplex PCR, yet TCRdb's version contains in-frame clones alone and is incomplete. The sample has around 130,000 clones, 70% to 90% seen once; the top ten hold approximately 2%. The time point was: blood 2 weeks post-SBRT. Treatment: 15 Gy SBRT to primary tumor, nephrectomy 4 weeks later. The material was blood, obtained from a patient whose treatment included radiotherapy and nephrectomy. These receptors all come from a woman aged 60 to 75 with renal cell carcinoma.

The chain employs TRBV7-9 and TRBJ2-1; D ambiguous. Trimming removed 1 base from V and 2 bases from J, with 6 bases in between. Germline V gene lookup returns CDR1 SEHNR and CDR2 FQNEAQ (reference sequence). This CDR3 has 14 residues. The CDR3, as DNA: TGTGCCAGCAGCTTAGGAGGTCCCTACAATGAGCAGTTCTTC. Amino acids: CASSLGGPYNEQFF.

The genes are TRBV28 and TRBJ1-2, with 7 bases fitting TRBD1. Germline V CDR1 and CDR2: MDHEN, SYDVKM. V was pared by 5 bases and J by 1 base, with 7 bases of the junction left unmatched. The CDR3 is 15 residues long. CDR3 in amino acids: CASSAEQGLNYGYTF. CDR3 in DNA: TGTGCCAGCAGTGCCGAACAGGGGCTTAACTATGGCTACACCTTC.